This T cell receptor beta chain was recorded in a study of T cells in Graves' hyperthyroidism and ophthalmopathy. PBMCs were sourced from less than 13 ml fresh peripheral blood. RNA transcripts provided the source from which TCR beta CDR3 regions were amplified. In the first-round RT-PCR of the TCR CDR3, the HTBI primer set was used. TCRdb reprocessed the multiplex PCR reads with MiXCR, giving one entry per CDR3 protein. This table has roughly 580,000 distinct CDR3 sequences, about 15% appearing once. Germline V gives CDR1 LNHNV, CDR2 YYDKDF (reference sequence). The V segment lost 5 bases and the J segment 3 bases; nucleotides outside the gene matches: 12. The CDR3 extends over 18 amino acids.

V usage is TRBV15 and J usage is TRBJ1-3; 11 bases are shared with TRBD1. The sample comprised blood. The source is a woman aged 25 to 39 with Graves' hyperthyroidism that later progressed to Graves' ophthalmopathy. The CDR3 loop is CATSRPGGQGAIGNTIYF. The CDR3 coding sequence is TGTGCCACCAGCCGCCCCGGAGGACAGGGGGCGATTGGAAACACCATATATTTT. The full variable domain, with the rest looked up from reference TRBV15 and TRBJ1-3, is DAMVIQNPRYQVTQFGKPVTLSCSQTLNHNVMYWYQQKSSQAPKLLFHYYDKDFNNEADTPDNFQSRRPNTSFCFLDIRSPGLGDTAMYLCATSRPGGQGAIGNTIYFGEGSWLTVV.